This T cell receptor beta chain was identified during a study of T-cell reconstitution after alpha-beta-depleted transplantation in children. General study points: By one year post-transplant, T-cell counts and diversity largely arose from T cells that were newly produced.

This CDR3 has 16 residues. Germline lookup yields CDR1 SGHVS and CDR2 FQNEAQ. Trimming cost V 5 bases and J 5 bases, with 21 bases left between them. This clonotype occurred many times. Its antigen is still unknown. The TCRbeta library was prepared with unique molecular identifiers. TCRdb re-analysed the PCR reads in MiXCR, keeping a single row per CDR3 protein. The sample records about 15,000 distinct CDR3 sequences, around 5% being singletons. The TCR sequence derives from a boy younger than 18 with acute lymphoblastic leukemia, due to receive a stem cell transplant. Here the sequenced sample was PBMCs, taken before TCRalphabeta/CD19-depleted stem cell transplant. V is TRBV7-8 and J is TRBJ1-1; D is unclear. CDR3 in amino acids: CASSPRRDGVVTEAFF. The CDR3 coding sequence is TGTGCCAGCAGCCCTAGGAGAGACGGGGTGGTTACTGAAGCTTTCTTT.